This TCR beta chain comes out of a study of T cells in Graves' hyperthyroidism and ophthalmopathy. Study-wide background: Peripheral blood specimens were obtained at initial diagnosis, prior to any treatment. Study-wide points: Ophthalmopathy and stable hyperthyroidism were separated by a 13 V-J model.

Details on this clonotype: Its specificity is not known.

CDR3 length equals 16 residues. V was clipped by 3 bases and J by 7 bases; unmatched bases: 10. The V gene's germline CDR1 is SGDLS and CDR2 YYNGEE. It was RNA transcripts that yielded the amplified TCR beta CDR3 regions. With the HTBI primer set, the TCR CDR3 went through a first round of RT-PCR. In TCRdb, the multiplex PCR reads were re-called with MiXCR into one record per CDR3 protein. The sample contains 640,000 or so distinct CDR3 sequences, approximately 15% of which appear only once. Sequencing used blood. The J gene is TRBJ2-1, the V gene TRBV9; 10 bases map to TRBD2. The source is a woman aged 18 to 35 with Graves' ophthalmopathy. The CDR3 nucleotides are TGTGCCAGCAGCGAGCCTAGCGGGAGTGCCCTGAATGAGCAGTTCTTC. It encodes CASSEPSGSALNEQFF.